This T cell receptor (beta chain) originates from a study of blood T cells in healthy people across ages. The authors ran a second PCR of roughly 6 to 12 cycles using a sample-barcoded 5' primer and a J-beta primer mix. One entry per CDR3 protein results from TCRdb running MiXCR on the 5' RACE reads. This table has 1.5 million to 2 million distinct CDR3 sequences, 28% appearing once. Germline CDR1 reads SEHNR; CDR2 reads FQNEAQ (reference sequence). The CDR3 is 11 amino acids. In its sample, this clonotype was seen many times. The chain combines TRBV7-9 with TRBJ2-4; D is ambiguous. Gene TRBJ2-7 matches the end of the DNA better, so the J call may be wrong. This sequence was found in a woman in her thirties in good health. The source material was blood. CDR3 DNA sequence: TGTGCCAGCAGCTTACAAGTCGAGCAGTACTTC. Protein sequence: CASSLQVEQYF.